The 17 T cell receptor beta chains given below trace back to one sample, sequenced in a study of vaccination and CD4 T cells after COVID-19. Specified treatment: approximately 9-day PBMC culture with coronavirus spike peptide pools or control peptides (ViraFEST assay). According to the study, CD4+ T cells from the unexposed donor were gathered ahead of the COVID-19 pandemic (2011-2018). What these receptors recognize is not known. The Oncomine TCR Beta short-read assay was what sequenced the DNA obtained from cultured CD4+ T cells. Each CDR3 protein is one row after TCRdb ran MiXCR on the PCR reads. The sample includes about 5,900 distinct CDR3 sequences, about 35% of them seen just once. What was sequenced was CD4+ T cells from blood, cultured in vitro. The receptors derive from a human donor in good health.

This clonotype has a single count. Sequence at one end of the junction differs from germline and may be a read error. The chain couples TRBV11-2 to TRBJ2-2; TRBD1 matches at 7 bases. Germline V gene lookup returns CDR1 SGHAT and CDR2 FQNNGV. The CDR3 sequence is 14 residues long. DNA for the CDR3: TGTGCCAGCAGATTAGGACAGGTCACCGGGGAGCTGTTTTTT. Protein: CASRLGQVTGELFF. The full variable domain, completed using reference TRBV11-2 and TRBJ2-2, is EAGVAQSPRYKIIEKRQSVAFWCNPISGHATLYWYQQILGQGPKLLIQFQNNGVVDDSQLPKDRFSAERLKGVDSTLKIQPAKLEDSAVYLCASRLGQVTGELFFGEGSRLTVL.

The chain joins TRBV7-9 to TRBJ2-3; 9 positions match TRBD1. This CDR3 is 14 amino acids long. Trimming at V came to 5 bases and at J to 7 bases, leaving 7 bases not matched to a gene. Germline-derived CDR1 and CDR2 are SEHNR and FQNEAQ (reference sequence). CDR3 amino acids: CASSATGGLYTQYF. CDR3 nucleotides: TGTGCCAGCAGCGCTACAGGGGGCCTTTATACGCAGTATTTT. Full variable domain (outside the CDR3, taken from reference TRBV7-9 and TRBJ2-3): DTGVSQNPRHKITKRGQNVTFRCDPISEHNRLYWYRQTLGQGPEFLTYFQNEAQLEKSRLLSDRFSAERPKGSFSTLEIQRTEQGDSAMYLCASSATGGLYTQYFGPGTRLTVL.

The V call is TRBV6-1, the J call TRBJ1-6; D gene unclear. Germline V CDR1 and CDR2: MNHNS, SASEGT. V was shortened by 8 bases and J by 1 base, with 21 bases between the two germline ends. CDR3 length: 18 amino acids. CDR3 bases: TGTGCCAGCCGCTTTTCGACCCTTCTAGGTTCCTATAATTCACCCCTCCACTTT. Translating it yields CASRFSTLLGSYNSPLHF.

The chain joins TRBV11-1 to TRBJ1-5; no clear D. Germline V lookup: CDR1 SGHAT, CDR2 FQDESV (reference sequence). This CDR3 region has 17 residues. V lost 5 bases and J lost 4, with 21 bases in between. In DNA, the CDR3 is TGTGCCAGCAGCCCGGGTAGAACCGGAAGGTCAAATCAGCCCCAGCATTTT. Translating it yields CASSPGRTGRSNQPQHF.

CDR3 loop: CASSYPQQRGKPQHF. The CDR3 coding sequence is TGTGCCAGCAGTTACCCTCAACAGCGTGGGAAGCCCCAGCATTTT. V is TRBV6-5 and J is TRBJ1-5; D uncertain. V was cut by 2 bases and J by 8 bases, with 16 bases left in between. Germline lookup yields CDR1 MNHEY and CDR2 SVGAGI. The CDR3 runs 15 residues.

The V and J genes are TRBV2 and TRBJ1-6; TRBD1 aligns across 7 bases. Germline V gene data show CDR1 as SNHLY and CDR2 as FYNNEI. There are 15 residues in the CDR3. The V segment lost 7 bases and the J segment 7 bases; nucleotides outside the gene matches: 10. The CDR3 nucleotides read TGTGCCAGCAAGGATACGCCAGGGGGAAATTCACCCCTCCACTTT. As protein: CASKDTPGGNSPLHF. The full variable domain, with the rest looked up from reference TRBV2 and TRBJ1-6, is EPEVTQTPSHQVTQMGQEVILRCVPISNHLYFYWYRQILGQKVEFLVSFYNNEISEKSEIFDDQFSVERPDGSNFTLKIRSTKLEDSAMYFCASKDTPGGNSPLHFGNGTRLTVT.

The rearrangement joins TRBV6-2 or TRBV6-3 to TRBJ2-5; weak D call: TRBD2 (7 bases). V shed 0 bases and J shed 5 bases, with 19 bases lying between them. This CDR3 has 17 amino acids. The germline gives CDR1 MNHEY, CDR2 SVGEGT. The CDR3 sequence is CASSYSTAGAWRETQYF. The DNA of the CDR3 is TGTGCCAGCAGTTACTCGACGGCGGGGGCGTGGAGGGAGACCCAGTACTTC.

As DNA, the CDR3 is TGTGCCACCAGTGGCACAGGAGAGGGCAATCAGCCCCAGCATTTT. Translated: CATSGTGEGNQPQHF. The chain couples TRBV24-1 to TRBJ1-5; D is perhaps TRBD1 (5 bases). The CDR3 totals 15 residues. V shed 5 bases and J shed 2 bases, with 12 bases lying between them. Germline CDR1 is KGHDR and CDR2 is SFDVKD.

The CDR3 coding sequence is TGCAGTGCTAGAGAGGAGGGGAGCCATAATTCACCCCTCCACTTT. Translating it yields CSAREEGSHNSPLHF. The chain has TRBV20-1 and TRBJ1-6, with D tentatively TRBD1 (5 bases). V was clipped by 0 bases and J by 5 bases, with 11 bases between them. There are 15 residues in the CDR3. Germline V CDR1 and CDR2: DFQATT, SNEGSKA (reference sequence).

The V gene is TRBV18, the J gene TRBJ1-1; D call uncertain. Germline V lookup: CDR1 KGHSH, CDR2 LQKENI. The CDR3 loop spans 15 amino acids. Trimming shortened V by 1 base and J by 1 base, and 10 bases separated the two germline ends. This CDR3 reads CASSPQTRENTEAFF. The DNA for the CDR3 is TGTGCCAGCTCACCACAGACTAGGGAGAACACTGAAGCTTTCTTT. The whole variable domain, remainder taken from reference TRBV18 and TRBJ1-1, is NAGVMQNPRHLVRRRGQEARLRCSPMKGHSHVYWYRQLPEEGLKFMVYLQKENIIDESGMPKERFSAEFPKEGPSILRIQQVVRGDSAAYFCASSPQTRENTEAFFGQGTRLTVV.

The gene calls are TRBV19 and TRBJ2-5; weak D call: TRBD1 (6 bases). Germline V CDR1 and CDR2: LNHDA, SQIVND (reference sequence). The CDR3 has 13 amino acids. V was trimmed by 5 bases and J by 5 bases, leaving 12 bases between them. CDR3 loop: CASSSQGSETQYF. CDR3 in DNA: TGTGCCAGTAGTTCACAGGGATCGGAGACCCAGTACTTC.

This clonotype was observed a few times. The gene calls are TRBV6-5 and TRBJ1-2; 8 nucleotides agree with TRBD1. The germline V gene encodes CDR1 MNHEY and CDR2 SVGAGI. With 4 bases clipped from V and 4 bases from J, the junction kept 2 bases outside the gene matches. The CDR3 sequence is 13 residues long. CDR3 protein: CASSWGQAYGYTF. DNA for the CDR3: TGTGCCAGCAGTTGGGGACAGGCCTATGGCTACACCTTC.

The chain joins TRBV6-1 to TRBJ2-6; perhaps TRBD1 as D (6 bases). Per germline, CDR1 MNHNS and CDR2 SASEGT. V was shortened by 6 bases and J by 0 bases, with 15 bases between the two germline ends. This CDR3 has 17 residues. Here the CDR3 reads CASSPPGHHSGANVLTF. CDR3 in DNA: TGTGCCAGCAGCCCTCCGGGACATCACTCTGGGGCCAACGTCCTGACTTTC.

The CDR3 loop is CASDHSGGGDTQYF. In nucleotides, the CDR3 is TGTGCCAGCGACCACTCGGGAGGGGGGGATACGCAGTATTTT. The chain joins TRBV6-1 to TRBJ2-3, with 8 positions matching TRBD2. The J segment lost 6 bases and the V segment lost 8 bases, leaving 10 bases of the junction unmatched. This CDR3 region has 14 residues. Germline V CDR1 and CDR2: MNHNS, SASEGT.

The V call is TRBV19, the J call TRBJ1-1, with D tentatively TRBD1 (6 bases). There are 15 residues in the CDR3. CDR1 is LNHDA, CDR2 SQIVND, per germline (reference sequence). Trimming shortened V by 5 bases and J by 3 bases, and 16 bases separated the two germline ends. The CDR3 is CASSPDRWGHTEAFF. CDR3 DNA: TGTGCCAGTAGTCCTGACAGGTGGGGACACACTGAAGCTTTCTTT.

CDR3 coding DNA: TGTGCCAGCAGTGAAATGGGGGAAGATGGCTACACCTTC. It is translated as CASSEMGEDGYTF. The gene calls are TRBV6-1 and TRBJ1-2, with a possible D match to TRBD1 (5 bases). Trimming stripped 2 bases from V and 6 bases from J, with 10 bases between. The germline CDR1 and CDR2 sequences are MNHNS and SASEGT. The CDR3 is 13 residues long.

The chain uses TRBV24-1 and TRBJ2-2; D possibly matches TRBD1 or TRBD2 (5 bases each). Germline V CDR1 and CDR2: KGHDR, SFDVKD. The CDR3 covers 14 residues. With 3 bases removed from V and 3 bases from J, the gap between germline ends came to 7 bases. The CDR3 DNA is TGTGCCACCAGTGATGGGACGGACACCGGGGAGCTGTTTTTT. Residues: CATSDGTDTGELFF.